The entry below gives a single T cell receptor beta chain sequence along with its context. This specimen comes from a study of blood T cell repertoires in COVID-19. Study-wide context: Italy, Spain and the United States were the sources of the convalescent and acute COVID-19 samples. The analysed material was cDNA or gDNA that came from T cells, B-cell-depleted T cells, or PBMCs.

Methods used by the authors: Amplification from reference gene primers served as the basis for estimated nucleated cell counts. Repertoires were generated with immunoSEQ multiplex PCR, while TCRdb's copy carries only in-frame clones and drops some. That table supplies the V and J calls and clone size; D and trimming were determined from the DNA. Among 150,000 to 200,000 clones listed, approximately 82% were seen once. J was trimmed by 4 bases and V by 4 bases; bases with no gene match: 10. The CDR3 covers 16 residues. Germline V CDR1 and CDR2: SGHRS, YFSETQ. The sequence came from an elderly woman with acute or convalescent COVID-19. This chain joins TRBV5-1 and TRBJ2-3, with 9 nucleotides matching TRBD2. The sequenced sample consisted of peripheral blood. CDR3 amino acids: CASSRDSGRSADTQYF. CDR3 DNA: TGCGCCAGCAGCCGGGATAGCGGGAGATCAGCAGATACGCAGTATTTT.